Detailed here is one T cell receptor beta chain. Reverse transcription of roughly 0.45 to 1 ug RNA used random hexamers. The amplification used immunoSEQ multiplex PCR on TCR beta CDR3; it spanned 54 Vbeta and 13 Jbeta. TCRdb reprocessed the immunoSEQ multiplex PCR reads with MiXCR, giving one entry per CDR3 protein. The table shows roughly 180,000 distinct CDR3 sequences, with around 94% occurring only once. Between the trimmed V and J ends, which lost 6 bases and 7 bases, there was a span of 12 bases. CDR3 length: 11 amino acids. The germline V gene encodes CDR1 DFQATT and CDR2 SNEGSKA (reference sequence). The T cells that were sequenced for TCR beta were CD8+ and CD4+ cells from blood. The source of the sample is a study of CD8 T cells in Susac syndrome.

The chain uses TRBV20-1 and TRBJ1-2, with no clear D. The sample comprised CD4+ T cells from PBMCs. The receptor's source is a human donor in good health. DNA for the CDR3: TGCAGTGCAGGGCGCCCGCCTGGCTACACCTTC. Protein sequence: CSAGRPPGYTF.